The 4 T cell receptor beta chains below come from one sample, sequenced in a study of multiple sclerosis patients with progressive multifocal leukoencephalopathy. Produced via immunoSEQ multiplex PCR; TCRdb's table is partial and in-frame only. In the table there are approximately 27,000 clones, roughly 91% of which are singletons. Time point denoted: before natalizumab initiation. The sequenced material came from PBMCs. The receptor set was obtained from a human donor with multiple sclerosis.

V and J are TRBV6-5 and TRBJ1-1; D call uncertain. The ends were cut back, 0 bases at V and 5 bases at J, with 10 bases in the middle. CDR1 is MNHEY, CDR2 SVGAGI, per germline. The CDR3 contains 14 residues. This chain's CDR3 is CASSYSSPGTEAFF. CDR3 nucleotides: TGTGCCAGCAGTTACTCGAGTCCGGGAACTGAAGCTTTCTTT.

The chain joins TRBV4-1 to TRBJ1-3; D gene ambiguous. The V gene lost 3 bases and the J gene lost 8 bases, with 11 bases spanning the gap. Germline V gene lookup returns CDR1 MGHRA and CDR2 YSYEKL. The length of the CDR3 is 13 residues. In nucleotides, the CDR3 is TGCGCCAGCAGCCAGGTGTCGTCCGACACCATATATTTT. Protein sequence: CASSQVSSDTIYF.

V gene TRBV7-3 combines with J gene TRBJ1-1, with D possibly TRBD1 on 5 matching bases. V was cut by 1 base and J by 1 base, with 7 bases left in between. The CDR3 is 14 amino acids. The germline CDR1 and CDR2 sequences are SGHTA and FQGTGA. CDR3 nucleotides: TGTGCCAGCAGCTTAAGGGGCTGGAACACTGAAGCTTTCTTT. Amino acid sequence: CASSLRGWNTEAFF.

The chain couples TRBV5-1 to TRBJ1-1; D is unresolved. Between the trimmed V and J ends, which lost 6 bases and 4 bases, there was a span of 25 bases. Looked up from germline, CDR1 is SGHRS and CDR2 is YFSETQ. The CDR3 has 17 amino acids. The CDR3 DNA sequence: TGCGCCAGCAAAGACGGGCGCAGGAATTCTCTGGGCACTGAAGCTTTCTTT. This translates into CASKDGRRNSLGTEAFF.